Described below is a single T cell receptor beta chain sequence and its context. Its target is unknown. The data originate from a study of naive and memory T cell subsets. General study findings and limits: Naive repertoires, especially CD8, held a few larger clonotypes, possibly memory cells re-expressing CD45RA.

Both TRBC1 and TRBC2 were covered by a beta constant-region primer of two equimolar oligonucleotides. Ligated cDNA was amplified by four rounds of PCR with nested alpha and beta constant-region primers and SP2. Via MiXCR, TCRdb re-called the UMI-ligation and nested PCR reads, giving one row per CDR3 protein. The sample lists about 160,000 distinct CDR3 sequences; 22% were seen once. The CDR3 contains 14 residues. The junction had 2 bases not matched to a gene; V was cut back by 2 bases and J by 2 bases. Germline assignment: CDR1 DFQATT and CDR2 SNEGSKA (reference sequence). CMV status came from CD4+ T cell IFNgamma after overnight CMV lysate stimulation of fresh PBMCs.

Sequenced: naive CD4+ T cells from blood. The V gene is TRBV20-1, the J gene TRBJ2-3; 9 bases are shared with TRBD2. The sequence came from a human donor in good health. CDR3 in amino acids: CSARLAGLTDTQYF. The CDR3 DNA sequence: TGCAGTGCTAGACTAGCGGGACTCACAGATACGCAGTATTTT.